These 30 T cell receptor beta chains share one sample of origin, sequenced in a study of spatial heterogeneity in lung cancer. Stated time point: sample taken at primary tumor resection. Tumor, nontumor lung or frozen PBMC supplied whole RNA, sequenced without sorting. Each CDR3 protein gets one entry after TCRdb re-called the 5' RACE reads with MiXCR. The repertoire holds 25,000 or so distinct CDR3 sequences, with 9.5% to 15% as singletons. The sequences come from PBMCs, collected at surgery. The receptors come from a female donor with early-stage non-small cell lung cancer.

This clonotype has just a few counts. The rearrangement joins TRBV20-1 to TRBJ2-7; 7 bases are shared with TRBD2. J gave up 0 bases and V 3 bases, and 5 bases lay outside the gene matches. Germline CDR1 reads DFQATT; CDR2 reads SNEGSKA (reference sequence). The CDR3 runs to 14 residues. CDR3 protein: CSASPASGSYEQYF. CDR3 DNA sequence: TGCAGTGCTAGCCCCGCTAGCGGCTCCTACGAGCAGTACTTC.

This clonotype occurred many times. The V and J genes are TRBV29-1 and TRBJ2-7, with D tentatively TRBD1 (6 bases). V was clipped by 0 bases and J by 2 bases, with 14 bases between them. Germline V lookup: CDR1 SQVTM, CDR2 ANQGSEA. The CDR3 has 15 residues. In nucleotides, the CDR3 is TGCAGCGTTGAAGAGAACAGTCAGGGGCCCTACGAGCAGTACTTC. It translates to CSVEENSQGPYEQYF.

This clonotype has a count of ten or more. V usage is TRBV7-6 and J usage is TRBJ1-5; D is unclear. The length of the CDR3 is 13 residues. Germline V gives CDR1 SGHVS, CDR2 FNYEAQ. Trimming cost V 2 bases and J 4 bases, with 6 bases left between them. The CDR3 reads CASSLFGNQPQHF. For the CDR3, the DNA is TGTGCCAGCAGCTTATTTGGGAATCAGCCCCAGCATTTT.

The chain combines TRBV24-1 with TRBJ2-3; the match to TRBD1 covers 7 bases. This CDR3 spans 17 amino acids. The V gene end was trimmed by 4 bases and the J gene end by 2 bases; junction bases not matched to a gene: 11. Germline V lookup: CDR1 KGHDR, CDR2 SFDVKD. The CDR3 sequence is CATSDFNRDRNTDTQYF. The CDR3 region has the DNA TGTGCCACCAGTGACTTCAACCGGGACAGAAACACAGATACGCAGTATTTT.

This clonotype occurred many times. The chain has TRBV19 and TRBJ2-1; 10 bases agree with TRBD2. The germline V gene encodes CDR1 LNHDA and CDR2 SQIVND (reference sequence). After removal of 6 bases from V and 2 bases from J, the junction contained 10 bases not matched to a gene. The CDR3 totals 17 residues. CDR3 protein: CASSRSASGGAYNEQFF. In DNA form, the CDR3 reads TGTGCCAGTAGCCGCTCCGCCAGCGGGGGGGCCTACAATGAGCAGTTCTTC.

This clonotype was seen repeatedly, ten times or more. The gene calls are TRBV7-2 and TRBJ2-1; 9 bases fit TRBD2. Trimming cost V 2 bases and J 7 bases; bases outside gene matches: 6. This CDR3 is 15 amino acids long. The germline V gene has CDR1 SGHTA and CDR2 FQGNSA. As DNA, the CDR3 is TGTGCCAGCAGCTTATTGTCCAGCGGGGGGAATGAGCAGTTCTTC. It encodes CASSLLSSGGNEQFF.

This clonotype was counted only a few times. The CDR3 bases are TGCAGTGCTAAAGGGTGGGACACTGAAGCTTTCTTT. It translates to CSAKGWDTEAFF. The rearrangement joins TRBV20-1 to TRBJ1-1; no clear D gene. Germline CDR1 and CDR2: DFQATT and SNEGSKA (reference sequence). V was shortened by 4 bases and J by 3 bases, with 9 bases between the two germline ends. The CDR3 extends over 12 amino acids.

This clonotype was observed many times. The V call is TRBV24-1, the J call TRBJ2-2; no firm D call. V gave up 8 bases and J gave up 2 bases, with 11 bases separating them. CDR1 and CDR2 from the germline V gene are KGHDR and SFDVKD. The CDR3 has 14 residues. In DNA, the CDR3 is TGTGCCACCACCACAGAGGAAAACACCGGGGAGCTGTTTTTT. Translation gives CATTTEENTGELFF.

The table lists this clonotype with many counts. The chain links TRBV6-6 to TRBJ1-5; TRBD1 matches 7 bases. This CDR3 is 20 amino acids long. Germline V gene data show CDR1 as MNHNY and CDR2 as SVGAGI (reference sequence). The V segment lost 6 bases and the J segment 3 bases; nucleotides outside the gene matches: 23. The CDR3 bases are TGTGCCAGCAGCTACACCCCGGGGAGGGGGCTCCTCCTCTTCAATCAGCCCCAGCATTTT. Protein sequence: CASSYTPGRGLLLFNQPQHF.

This clonotype was recorded many times. V gene TRBV4-3 combines with J gene TRBJ1-3, with D hard to call. The CDR3 consists of 17 residues. Deletions cut 1 base from V and 2 bases from J, with 15 bases between. CDR1 is LGHNA and CDR2 is YSLEER in the germline V gene. This CDR3 reads CASSQAQQALPGNTIYF. DNA for the CDR3: TGCGCCAGCAGCCAAGCTCAGCAGGCCCTTCCTGGAAACACCATATATTTT.

The sample holds many counts of this clonotype. This chain connects TRBV4-3 to TRBJ2-3; no firm D call. Germline CDR1 reads LGHNA; CDR2 reads YSLEER. V lost 0 bases and J 8 bases, leaving 12 bases between the germline ends. CDR3 size: 14 residues. CDR3 nucleotide sequence: TGCGCCAGCAGCCAAGATCCAACAGCCGGTACGCAGTATTTT. Its translation: CASSQDPTAGTQYF.

This clonotype was counted ten times or more. This chain joins TRBV20-1 and TRBJ1-3; no firm D call. Deletions cut 5 bases from V and 5 bases from J, with 7 bases between. Germline CDR1 reads DFQATT; CDR2 reads SNEGSKA (reference sequence). The CDR3 runs to 11 residues. CDR3 sequence: CSAAIRNTIYF. The CDR3 coding sequence is TGCAGTGCTGCTATACGAAACACCATATATTTT.

The chain carries TRBV5-1 and TRBJ1-1, with D tentatively TRBD1 (6 bases). The ends were cut back, 0 bases at V and 1 base at J, with 10 bases in the middle. Per the germline V gene, CDR1 is SGHRS and CDR2 is YFSETQ. The CDR3 has 15 amino acids. CDR3 in amino acids: CASSLVSGANTEAFF. CDR3 nucleotide sequence: TGCGCCAGCAGCTTGGTTTCAGGGGCGAACACTGAAGCTTTCTTT.

The J gene is TRBJ2-3, the V gene TRBV3-1, with D unresolved. The length of the CDR3 is 14 residues. The V end lost 3 bases, the J end lost 0 bases, and 7 bases lay between the germline ends. CDR1 is LGHDT and CDR2 is YNNKEL in the germline V gene (reference sequence). As DNA, the CDR3 is TGTGCCAGCAGCCAGACACTTAGCACAGATACGCAGTATTTT. The encoded protein is CASSQTLSTDTQYF.

This clonotype was found many times. The chain combines TRBV7-3 with TRBJ2-2; D not certain. CDR1 is SGHTA, CDR2 FQGTGA, per germline. Deletions cut 7 bases from V and 1 base from J, with 13 bases between. The length of the CDR3 is 15 residues. The CDR3 here is CASMSAGKNTGELFF. In DNA form, the CDR3 reads TGTGCCAGCATGTCGGCAGGAAAGAACACCGGGGAGCTGTTTTTT.

This clonotype is medium-sized within its sample. The J gene is TRBJ1-1, the V gene TRBV7-3, with 8 positions matching TRBD1. The CDR3 runs 12 residues. After removal of 3 bases from V and 8 bases from J, the junction contained 2 bases not matched to a gene. Germline V gives CDR1 SGHTA, CDR2 FQGTGA. CDR3 amino acids: CASSFGQGEAFF. CDR3 DNA sequence: TGTGCCAGCAGCTTCGGACAGGGCGAAGCTTTCTTT.

This clonotype appeared many times. The chain uses TRBV11-2 and TRBJ1-2; 9 nucleotides line up with TRBD1. V lost 7 bases, J lost 5 bases, and 20 bases stayed unmatched. The germline V gene encodes CDR1 SGHAT and CDR2 FQNNGV. The CDR3 contains 18 residues. The CDR3 reads CASTKQGAQTPVIYGYTF. For the CDR3, the DNA is TGTGCCAGCACCAAACAGGGGGCCCAAACCCCAGTGATATATGGCTACACCTTC.

This clonotype was counted ten times or more. This rearrangement joins TRBV12-3 or TRBV12-4 to TRBJ1-5, with 7 bases that match TRBD1. J gave up 1 base and V 6 bases, and 3 bases lay outside the gene matches. This CDR3 is built from 14 residues. CDR3 sequence reads: CASSLQGSNQPQHF. DNA of the CDR3: TGTGCCAGCAGCCTACAGGGGAGCAATCAGCCCCAGCATTTT.

This clonotype occurred many times. J is TRBJ1-3 and V is TRBV12-3 or TRBV12-4; 7 bases fit TRBD1. V lost 3 bases to trimming and J lost 1 base; unmatched junction nucleotides: 3. The CDR3 has 15 amino acids. The CDR3 loop is CASSLEGASGNTIYF. Written as DNA, the CDR3 is TGTGCCAGCAGTTTGGAGGGGGCGTCTGGAAACACCATATATTTT.

This clonotype was recorded at least ten times. The J gene is TRBJ2-3, the V gene TRBV4-2; D ambiguous. The CDR3 sequence is 12 residues long. Per the germline V gene, CDR1 is LGHNA and CDR2 is YNFKEQ. Trimming pared 1 base from V and 4 bases from J, leaving 3 bases between. CDR3 bases: TGTGCCAGCAGCCAAGGGGCAGATACGCAGTATTTT. The encoded protein is CASSQGADTQYF.

Ten or more counts support this clonotype. The chain couples TRBV28 to TRBJ2-6; 9 bases fit TRBD1. Germline-derived CDR1 and CDR2 are MDHEN and SYDVKM. The CDR3 is 18 amino acids. The V segment lost 6 bases and the J segment 0 bases; nucleotides outside the gene matches: 9. Written as DNA, the CDR3 is TGTGCCAGCAGGCCTGTCGGGACAGGGAACTCTGGGGCCAACGTCCTGACTTTC. Protein product: CASRPVGTGNSGANVLTF.

This clonotype was detected ten times or more. V usage is TRBV23-1 and J usage is TRBJ2-5; 7 bases fit TRBD2. TRBV23-1 qualifies as an ORF whose function is uncertain. V dropped 1 base and J dropped 6; count of bases not matched to a gene: 11. The CDR3 runs to 16 residues. The CDR3 region has the DNA TGCGCCAGCAGTCAATTCTGGGGGAGGGCCACGAAGACCCAGTACTTC. This sequence encodes CASSQFWGRATKTQYF.

In its sample, this clonotype was seen many times. The rearrangement joins TRBV6-6 to TRBJ2-1; D is possibly TRBD2 (6 bases). V gave up 6 bases and J gave up 4 bases, with 10 bases separating them. Germline lookup yields CDR1 MNHNY and CDR2 SVGAGI (reference sequence). This CDR3 has 13 amino acids. The CDR3 sequence is CASRQGTYNEQFF. As DNA, the CDR3 is TGTGCCAGCAGACAAGGGACTTACAATGAGCAGTTCTTC.

In the case of this clonotype: This may come from a read error, since a much larger clone is one base off. The CDR3 is CASSLRGNQSYEQYF. The CDR3 nucleotides read TGTGCCAGCAGCTTGCGGGGGAATCAGTCCTACGAGCAGTACTTC. This rearrangement joins TRBV7-2 to TRBJ2-7; TRBD2 matches at 7 bases. From germline, CDR1 is SGHTA and CDR2 FQGNSA. V dropped 3 bases and J dropped 1; count of bases not matched to a gene: 6. The CDR3 has 15 residues.

V is TRBV15 and J is TRBJ1-1; TRBD1 agrees at 8 bases. Unmatched junction bases numbered 7, after V lost 3 bases and J lost 4 bases. Germline lookup yields CDR1 LNHNV and CDR2 YYDKDF (reference sequence). CDR3 length equals 15 residues. CDR3 nucleotides: TGTGCCACCAGCAGGGACCTAACAGGGGGCACTGAAGCTTTCTTT. Translating gives CATSRDLTGGTEAFF.

This sequence joins TRBV18 and TRBJ2-1; the D is unclear. Looked up from germline, CDR1 is KGHSH and CDR2 is LQKENI. The CDR3 length is 15 residues. V lost 3 bases to trimming and J lost 5 bases, with 14 bases between them. The CDR3 loop reads CASSPLDRTHNEQFF. CDR3 DNA sequence: TGTGCCAGCTCACCTCTAGACCGGACCCACAATGAGCAGTTCTTC.

This clonotype was counted ten times or more. The V and J genes are TRBV7-2 and TRBJ2-3, with D tentatively TRBD2 (5 bases). The germline V and J ends were trimmed by 0 bases and 5 bases, with 6 bases remaining between them. The CDR3 covers 13 residues. Germline CDR1 SGHTA, CDR2 FQGNSA. CDR3 residues: CASSLARGDTQYF. CDR3 DNA: TGTGCCAGCAGCTTAGCCCGGGGAGATACGCAGTATTTT.

This clonotype was seen repeatedly, ten times or more. The CDR3: CSGQGQGAGEQYF. CDR3 nucleotide sequence: TGCAGCGGCCAGGGACAGGGGGCGGGGGAGCAGTACTTC. The genes are TRBV29-1 and TRBJ2-7, with TRBD1 matching 12 bases. Germline trimming cut 7 bases from V and 7 bases from J; bases unmatched to any gene: 8. The CDR3 runs 13 residues. Germline lookup yields CDR1 SQVTM and CDR2 ANQGSEA.

V is TRBV20-1 and J is TRBJ2-1, with TRBD2 matching over 8 bases. The CDR3 totals 14 residues. CDR1 DFQATT and CDR2 SNEGSKA come from the germline V gene (reference sequence). The V gene end was trimmed by 6 bases and the J gene end by 8 bases; junction bases not matched to a gene: 12. The CDR3 sequence is CSALTSGSRDEQFF. DNA for the CDR3: TGCAGTGCCCTCACTAGCGGATCCCGTGATGAGCAGTTCTTC.

Many counts were recorded for this clonotype. CDR3 region: CSARAPWGTGELFF. CDR3 DNA: TGCAGTGCTAGAGCGCCTTGGGGGACCGGGGAGCTGTTTTTT. This chain links TRBV20-1 with TRBJ2-2, with D perhaps given as TRBD1 or TRBD2 (5 bases each). This CDR3 is built from 14 residues. Germline V CDR1 and CDR2: DFQATT, SNEGSKA (reference sequence). Trimming cost V 1 base and J 5 bases, with 11 bases left between them.